This T cell receptor (beta chain) was sequenced during a study of CD8 T cells in Susac syndrome. Sequencing targeted TCR beta in T cells from blood (CD8+ and CD4+). Negative isolation was applied to CD8+ and CD4+ T cells, and FACS enrichment was applied to TEMRA cells. Germline assignment: CDR1 SGHTA and CDR2 FQGNSA. Trimming took off 3 bases at V and 1 base at J, with 9 bases between the two ends. The CDR3 sequence is 15 residues long. cDNA came from approximately 0.5 to 1 ug RNA primed by random hexamers. One entry per CDR3 protein, called by TCRdb with MiXCR from the immunoSEQ multiplex PCR reads. The profile covers under 200,000 distinct CDR3 sequences, with under 95% appearing a single time and about 0.1% taken by the ten largest.

The chain has TRBV7-2 and TRBJ2-2; the D is unclear. What was sequenced was CD4+ T cells from PBMCs. This TCR came from a human donor in good health. In DNA, the CDR3 is TGTGCCAGCAGCTTGCGACCGCTGAACACCGGGGAGCTGTTTTTT. Its translation: CASSLRPLNTGELFF. The whole variable domain, filled in from reference TRBV7-2 and TRBJ2-2, reads GAGVSQSPSNKVTEKGKDVELRCDPISGHTALYWYRQSLGQGLEFLIYFQGNSAPDKSGLPSDRFSAERTGGSVSTLTIQRTQQEDSAVYLCASSLRPLNTGELFFGEGSRLTVL.